This passage covers 22 T cell receptor beta chains from one sample sequenced in a study of human T cells and chemical hapten exposure. Sample time point: patch test 1, 2 weeks after DPC sensitization. Stated treatment: therapeutic diphenylcyclopropenone sensitization with weekly scalp DPC. MiXCR was run by TCRdb on the RACE reads, yielding one entry per CDR3 protein. In the table there are approximately 100,000 distinct CDR3 sequences, around 10% of which are singletons. The sequenced sample was whole blood, obtained in connection with sensitization to the hapten diphenylcyclopropenone (DPC). Every receptor here comes from a middle-aged woman with alopecia areata. Some clones in this sample may be carry-over from other donors' samples.

A note on this clonotype: Germline is not matched at one junction end, which may reflect a read error. The chain carries TRBV6-6 and TRBJ2-1, with 8 bases identical to TRBD2. CDR1 is MNHNY and CDR2 is SVGAGI in the germline V gene (reference sequence). The CDR3 contains 15 residues. CDR3 nucleotide sequence: TGTGCCAGCAGTAAACTAGCGGCTTCCTACATTGAGCAGTTCTTC. Protein: CASSKLAASYIEQFF.

The J gene is TRBJ2-2, the V gene TRBV7-8; D is uncertain. This CDR3 region has 12 residues. CDR1 SGHVS and CDR2 FQNEAQ come from the germline V gene. Trimming stripped 5 bases from V and 6 bases from J, with 7 bases between. The CDR3 loop is CASSPIAGELFF. The CDR3 nucleotides read TGTGCCAGCAGCCCGATAGCCGGGGAGCTGTTTTTT. Combining the CDR3 with reference TRBV7-8 and TRBJ2-2 gives the whole variable domain GAGVSQSPRYKVAKRGQDVALRCDPISGHVSLFWYQQALGQGPEFLTYFQNEAQLDKSGLPSDRFFAERPEGSVSTLKIQRTQQEDSAVYLCASSPIAGELFFGEGSRLTVL.

The CDR3 region is CASSQVRGNYGYTF. Written as DNA, the CDR3 is TGTGCCAGCAGCCAAGTAAGAGGGAACTATGGCTACACCTTC. The gene calls are TRBV14 and TRBJ1-2, with unresolved D. Germline CDR1 is SGHDN and CDR2 is FVKESK. The CDR3 consists of 14 residues. The ends were cut back, 1 base at V and 2 bases at J, with 8 bases in the middle.

This clonotype was seen many times. The chain combines TRBV12-3 or TRBV12-4 with TRBJ2-1; TRBD1 aligns across 7 bases. The CDR3 extends over 16 amino acids. V lost 7 bases to trimming and J lost 5 bases; unmatched junction nucleotides: 14. The CDR3 loop is CASTRGNRGINNEQFF. CDR3 bases: TGTGCCAGCACCCGAGGGAACAGGGGTATCAACAATGAGCAGTTCTTC.

This clonotype was counted ten times or more. This chain joins TRBV5-1 and TRBJ2-1, with 9 bases identical to TRBD1. Trimming at V came to 4 bases and at J to 0 bases, leaving 11 bases not matched to a gene. The CDR3 extends over 18 amino acids. Germline V gene data show CDR1 as SGHRS and CDR2 as YFSETQ. This CDR3 reads CASSGDPGQGNSYNEQFF. The DNA for the CDR3 is TGCGCCAGCAGCGGGGACCCCGGACAGGGGAACTCCTACAATGAGCAGTTCTTC.

The chain has TRBV5-4 and TRBJ2-2, with 10 positions matching TRBD2. The CDR3 sequence is 15 residues long. Looked up from germline, CDR1 is SGHNT and CDR2 is YYREEE (reference sequence). J was trimmed by 3 bases and V by 3 bases; bases with no gene match: 2. CDR3 loop: CASSYGTSDTGELFF. Here the CDR3 DNA reads TGTGCCAGCAGCTACGGGACTAGCGACACCGGGGAGCTGTTTTTT. The full variable domain, completed using reference TRBV5-4 and TRBJ2-2, is ETGVTQSPTHLIKTRGQQVTLRCSSQSGHNTVSWYQQALGQGPQFIFQYYREEENGRGNFPPRFSGLQFPNYSSELNVNALELDDSALYLCASSYGTSDTGELFFGEGSRLTVL.

This clonotype has a handful of counts. The V gene is TRBV28, the J gene TRBJ1-5; 9 bases fit TRBD1. The CDR3 is 18 residues long. The germline V gene encodes CDR1 MDHEN and CDR2 SYDVKM. With 2 bases clipped from V and 1 base from J, the junction kept 9 bases outside the gene matches. CDR3 nucleotide sequence: TGTGCCAGCAGTTTAGGGACAGGGAGGGGCATGAGCAATCAGCCCCAGCATTTT. It encodes CASSLGTGRGMSNQPQHF.

The table lists this clonotype with a few counts. The CDR3 DNA reads as TGTGCCTGGAGAAGGGTACAGGGTAGCCACGAGCAGTACTTC. Protein product: CAWRRVQGSHEQYF. The gene calls are TRBV30 and TRBJ2-7, with D possibly being TRBD1 (6 bases). The CDR3 spans 14 residues. The ends were cut back, 3 bases at V and 5 bases at J, with 17 bases in the middle. The germline V gene encodes CDR1 GTSNPN and CDR2 SVGIG (reference sequence).

The chain employs TRBV7-3 and TRBJ2-1; 7 bases match TRBD1. Per the germline V gene, CDR1 is SGHTA and CDR2 is FQGTGA. V dropped 2 bases and J dropped 5; count of bases not matched to a gene: 3. This CDR3 has 14 residues. In DNA form, the CDR3 reads TGTGCCAGCAGCTTACGAGACAGGGACAATGAGCAGTTCTTC. This gives the protein CASSLRDRDNEQFF.

This clonotype was observed a few times. The gene calls are TRBV2 and TRBJ2-3, with 9 bases lining up with TRBD1. Germline V gene sequence: CDR1 SNHLY, CDR2 FYNNEI. There are 15 residues in the CDR3. J lost 2 bases, V lost 6 bases, and 6 bases had no gene match. CDR3 nucleotide sequence: TGTGCCAGCAGAGGCGGACAGGGGAACACAGATACGCAGTATTTT. It specifies CASRGGQGNTDTQYF.

Details on this clonotype: The final CDR3 position lacks the conserved phenylalanine or tryptophan, pointing to a likely read error. The chain uses TRBV7-3 and TRBJ2-7, with D perhaps TRBD1 or TRBD2 (6 bases each). The ends were cut back, 6 bases at V and 5 bases at J, with 20 bases in the middle. The CDR3 is 15 residues long. Germline V lookup: CDR1 SGHTA, CDR2 FQGTGA. CDR3: CASRPGGARNDEQYS. The CDR3 DNA sequence: TGTGCCAGCAGGCCCGGGGGCGCGAGGAACGACGAGCAGTACTCC.

This clonotype was seen at least ten times. The V gene is TRBV19, the J gene TRBJ2-1; the D gene could be TRBD1 or TRBD2 (8 bases each). Trimming stripped 5 bases from V and 4 bases from J, with 18 bases between. The CDR3 has 16 residues. CDR1 is LNHDA and CDR2 is SQIVND in the germline V gene (reference sequence). The CDR3 bases are TGTGCCAGTAGTCCAGGGGGCGGGAGGATTTACAATGAGCAGTTCTTC. The encoded protein is CASSPGGGRIYNEQFF.

The chain carries TRBV9 and TRBJ1-3; TRBD1 agrees at 7 bases. The CDR3 covers 16 residues. J was trimmed by 2 bases and V by 0 bases; bases with no gene match: 5. Germline V gives CDR1 SGDLS, CDR2 YYNGEE. As DNA, the CDR3 is TGTGCCAGCAGCGTAGAAATAGGGGGCCCTGGAAACACCATATATTTT. It codes for CASSVEIGGPGNTIYF. The whole variable domain, remainder taken from reference TRBV9 and TRBJ1-3, is DSGVTQTPKHLITATGQRVTLRCSPRSGDLSVYWYQQSLDQGLQFLIQYYNGEERAKGNILERFSAQQFPDLHSELNLSSLELGDSALYFCASSVEIGGPGNTIYFGEGSWLTVV.

A few counts support this clonotype. The J gene is TRBJ2-7, the V gene TRBV28, with 10 bases lining up with TRBD1. Trimming removed 4 bases from V and 3 bases from J; junction bases left unmatched: 6. The CDR3 consists of 15 residues. Per the germline V gene, CDR1 is MDHEN and CDR2 is SYDVKM. The CDR3 spells CASSSGTGVNYEQYF. CDR3 in DNA: TGTGCCAGCAGTTCTGGGACAGGGGTAAACTACGAGCAGTACTTC.

This clonotype was recorded a few times. V usage is TRBV5-5 and J usage is TRBJ2-3; D gene ambiguous. V was clipped by 2 bases and J by 4 bases, with 2 bases between them. Germline CDR1 is SGHKS and CDR2 is YYEKEE (reference sequence). This CDR3 is built from 11 residues. CDR3 nucleotide sequence: TGTGCCAGCAGCTTACCAGATACGCAGTATTTT. This sequence encodes CASSLPDTQYF.

This clonotype was observed a few times. The rearrangement joins TRBV28 to TRBJ1-2, with D perhaps matching TRBD1 (5 bases). The CDR3 runs 12 residues. Trimming cost V 2 bases and J 7 bases, with 8 bases left between them. Germline V gene data show CDR1 as MDHEN and CDR2 as SYDVKM. CDR3 in DNA: TGTGCCAGCAGTTTAAAAGGGGTTGGCTACACCTTC. It specifies CASSLKGVGYTF.

This clonotype was counted at least ten times. The chain joins TRBV14 to TRBJ1-1; the D gene is possibly TRBD1 (5 bases). V lost 4 bases to trimming and J lost 3 bases, with 9 bases between them. The V gene's germline CDR1 is SGHDN and CDR2 FVKESK. The CDR3 covers 13 residues. CDR3 region: CASSPSRDTEAFF. As DNA, the CDR3 is TGTGCCAGCAGCCCAAGCAGGGACACTGAAGCTTTCTTT.

In this sample, this clonotype turned up many times. This chain links TRBV4-3 with TRBJ1-1; a possible D gene is TRBD1 (5 bases). V gave up 2 bases and J gave up 2 bases, with 12 bases separating them. The CDR3 has 15 amino acids. The germline V gene encodes CDR1 LGHNA and CDR2 YSLEER. The CDR3, as DNA: TGCGCCAGCAGCCAAACTGGGGCAGCTAACACTGAAGCTTTCTTT. This gives the protein CASSQTGAANTEAFF.

This clonotype was recorded at least ten times. This sequence joins TRBV2 and TRBJ2-5; D is perhaps TRBD1 (6 bases). CDR1 is SNHLY and CDR2 is FYNNEI in the germline V gene. V was clipped by 6 bases and J by 2 bases, with 13 bases between them. CDR3 length: 14 residues. CDR3 sequence: CASRPNREQETQYF. Here the CDR3 DNA reads TGTGCCAGCAGACCCAACAGGGAACAAGAGACCCAGTACTTC.

This clonotype was found a few times. V and J are TRBV29-1 and TRBJ1-6; D possibly corresponds to TRBD1 (6 bases). Germline V gene sequence: CDR1 SQVTM, CDR2 ANQGSEA. This CDR3 region has 13 residues. V dropped 6 bases and J dropped 5 bases, with 11 bases sitting between them. CDR3 sequence reads: CSVRGGDNSPLHF. Written as DNA, the CDR3 is TGCAGCGTCAGGGGAGGCGATAATTCACCCCTCCACTTT. Full variable domain (missing parts from reference TRBV29-1 and TRBJ1-6): SAVISQKPSRDICQRGTSLTIQCQVDSQVTMMFWYRQQPGQSLTLIATANQGSEATYESGFVIDKFPISRPNLTFSTLTVSNMSPEDSSIYLCSVRGGDNSPLHFGNGTRLTVT.

The chain employs TRBV7-2 and TRBJ2-1; 7 nucleotides line up with TRBD2. CDR3 size: 15 residues. Unmatched junction bases numbered 1, after V lost 0 bases and J lost 2 bases. CDR1 is SGHTA and CDR2 is FQGNSA in the germline V gene. The CDR3 DNA reads as TGTGCCAGCAGCTTAGCGGCGGGAGCCTACAATGAGCAGTTCTTC. This encodes CASSLAAGAYNEQFF.

J is TRBJ1-1 and V is TRBV6-2 or TRBV6-3, with D uncertain. From germline, CDR1 is MNHEY and CDR2 SVGEGT. V dropped 5 bases and J dropped 0 bases, with 10 bases sitting between them. The CDR3 contains 14 residues. CDR3 sequence reads: CASSRETLNTEAFF. CDR3 nucleotide sequence: TGTGCCAGCAGTCGAGAGACACTGAACACTGAAGCTTTCTTT.